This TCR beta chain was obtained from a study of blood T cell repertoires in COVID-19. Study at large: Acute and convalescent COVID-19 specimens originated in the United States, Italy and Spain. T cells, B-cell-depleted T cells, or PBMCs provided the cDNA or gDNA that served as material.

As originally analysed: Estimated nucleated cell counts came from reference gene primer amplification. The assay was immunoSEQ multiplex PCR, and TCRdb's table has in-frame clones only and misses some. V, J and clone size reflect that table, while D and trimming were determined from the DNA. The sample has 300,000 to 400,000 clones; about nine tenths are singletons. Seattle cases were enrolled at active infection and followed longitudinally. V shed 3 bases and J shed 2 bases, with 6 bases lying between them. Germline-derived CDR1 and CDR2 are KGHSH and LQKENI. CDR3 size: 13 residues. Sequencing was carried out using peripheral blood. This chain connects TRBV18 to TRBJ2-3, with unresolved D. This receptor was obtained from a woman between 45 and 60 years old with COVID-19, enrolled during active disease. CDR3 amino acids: CASSPADTDTQYF. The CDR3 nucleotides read TGTGCCAGCTCACCGGCGGACACAGATACGCAGTATTTT.